This T cell receptor beta chain was sequenced during a study of graft-versus-host responses after intestinal transplantation. General observations from the study: Declining HvG levels early post-transplant were linked to peak circulating GvH clone levels.

Clones were read by immunoSEQ multiplex PCR, and TCRdb kept only the in-frame ones, dropping some. Here the sample spans tens of thousands of clones, roughly four fifths being singletons. This CDR3 region has 12 residues. With 5 bases removed from V and 7 bases from J, the gap between germline ends came to 10 bases. CDR1 is SGHRS, CDR2 YFSETQ, per germline. About this clone itself: The antigen remains undetermined.

The sequence was obtained from a human donor who received an intestinal transplant. The material was unstimulated CD8+ T cells sorted from spleen or lymph node cells, obtained before intestinal transplant. The J gene is TRBJ2-1, the V gene TRBV5-1; no clear D gene. The CDR3 protein is CASSNPSNEQFF. The CDR3 bases are TGCGCCAGCAGTAACCCCTCTAATGAGCAGTTCTTC.